The next 9 T cell receptor beta chains were all read from a single sample in a study of CD8+ T cells in alopecia areata. The treatment: oral pan-JAK inhibitor, 5-10 mg twice daily. Reverse transcribed after extraction, RNA yielded cDNA as the sequencing template. The assay was immunoSEQ multiplex PCR, and TCRdb's table has in-frame clones only and misses some. This sample yields about 110,000 clones, of which 84% are seen a single time; around 25% belongs to the top ten. The sample consisted of CD8+ T cells sorted from blood, taken at week 24, from a patient treated with tofacitinib. The receptors originated from a human donor with alopecia areata.

V gene TRBV15 combines with J gene TRBJ2-5; the match to TRBD2 covers 11 bases. Germline CDR1 LNHNV, CDR2 YYDKDF (reference sequence). Trimming cost V 0 bases and J 5 bases; bases outside gene matches: 2. CDR3 size: 15 residues. The CDR3 spells CATSRDSGGAETQYF. The CDR3 DNA sequence: TGTGCCACCAGCAGAGATAGCGGGGGGGCCGAGACCCAGTACTTC.

The chain joins TRBV6-1 to TRBJ2-3, with D hard to call. Trimming pared 2 bases from V and 3 bases from J, leaving 6 bases between. The CDR3 is 13 residues long. The V gene's germline CDR1 is MNHNS and CDR2 SASEGT. The CDR3 region is CASSELGTDTQYF. CDR3 bases: TGTGCCAGCAGTGAACTGGGGACAGATACGCAGTATTTT.

The gene calls are TRBV30 and TRBJ2-2; D assignment may be TRBD1 or TRBD2 (6 bases each). Per the germline V gene, CDR1 is GTSNPN and CDR2 is SVGIG (reference sequence). CDR3 size: 15 residues. Trimming stripped 4 bases from V and 6 bases from J, with 18 bases between. The CDR3 bases are TGTGCCTGGAAACGGGGGCCACTTTGGTCCGGGGAGCTGTTTTTT. Translation gives CAWKRGPLWSGELFF. The full variable domain, its missing parts supplied by reference TRBV30 and TRBJ2-2, is SQTIHQWPATLVQPVGSPLSLECTVEGTSNPNLYWYRQAAGRGLQLLFYSVGIGQISSEVPQNLSASRPQDRQFILSSKKLLLSDSGFYLCAWKRGPLWSGELFFGEGSRLTVL.

The chain combines TRBV4-2 with TRBJ2-7; TRBD2 is a possible D gene (5 bases). The CDR3 runs to 16 residues. CDR1 and CDR2 from the germline V gene are LGHNA and YNFKEQ. The V gene lost 1 base and the J gene lost 4 bases, with 17 bases spanning the gap. The CDR3 DNA sequence: TGTGCCAGCAGCCAAGGGCCGGAGAGTGGAGGATACGAGCAGTACTTC. Protein: CASSQGPESGGYEQYF.

This chain links TRBV4-2 with TRBJ2-5, with a weak D call TRBD1 (5 bases). The germline V gene has CDR1 LGHNA and CDR2 YNFKEQ. This CDR3 spans 16 amino acids. The V end lost 6 bases, the J end lost 5 bases, and 22 bases lay between the germline ends. In nucleotides, the CDR3 is TGTGCCAGCAGAAAAGACAGTCCCAGCGTTTCGGAGACCCAGTACTTC. This encodes CASRKDSPSVSETQYF.

V and J are TRBV6-5 and TRBJ2-7; D perhaps matches TRBD2 (5 bases). CDR1 and CDR2 from the germline V gene are MNHEY and SVGAGI. The V and J ends lost 5 bases and 3 bases respectively, with 8 bases between them. This CDR3 is built from 12 residues. The CDR3, as DNA: TGTGCCAGCAGTGCCGGGAACTACGAGCAGTACTTC. Protein product: CASSAGNYEQYF.

The genes are TRBV21-1 and TRBJ2-7. TRBV21-1 is annotated as a pseudogene. This CDR3 has 14 amino acids. The CDR3 bases are TGTGCCAGCAGCAAAGCTTGGATGCTCTACGAGCAGTACTTC. It encodes CASSKAWMLYEQYF.

The chain employs TRBV11-3 and TRBJ1-2; D remains ambiguous. The germline CDR1 and CDR2 sequences are SGHNT and YENEEA. The CDR3 runs 11 residues. Trimming stripped 1 base from V and 10 bases from J, with 7 bases between. The CDR3 sequence: CASSLGSHYTF. CDR3 in DNA: TGTGCCAGCAGCTTAGGCAGTCACTACACCTTC.

The genes are TRBV29-1 and TRBJ1-4, with a weak D call TRBD1 (6 bases). Trimming took off 6 bases at V and 1 base at J, with 9 bases between the two ends. The CDR3 is made up of 13 amino acids. Germline lookup yields CDR1 SQVTM and CDR2 ANQGSEA. This CDR3 reads CSVGGKTNEKLFF. Written as DNA, the CDR3 is TGCAGCGTAGGGGGGAAAACTAATGAAAAACTGTTTTTT.